This T cell receptor beta chain derives from a study of blood T cell repertoires in COVID-19. Whole-study context: Samples representing acute and convalescent COVID-19 were sourced from the United States, Italy and Spain. Nucleic acid was either cDNA or gDNA, and it came from T cells, B-cell-depleted T cells, or PBMCs.

In the original processing: Estimates of nucleated cell counts were drawn from the amplification of reference gene primers. Clones were read by immunoSEQ multiplex PCR, and TCRdb kept only the in-frame ones, dropping some. Clonal size and the V and J genes are those of that table, whereas D and trimming came from the DNA. The sample carries around 250,000 clones, approximately 82% recorded once. Germline V lookup: CDR1 KGHSH, CDR2 LQKENI. The CDR3 extends over 17 amino acids. The V segment lost 4 bases and the J segment 0 bases; nucleotides outside the gene matches: 11. The chain carries TRBV18 and TRBJ1-1, with TRBD1 identical over 7 bases. The TCR comes from a woman aged 18-29 years with acute or convalescent COVID-19. The sample taken for sequencing was peripheral blood. In nucleotides, the CDR3 is TGTGCCAGCTCACTCAACTTGTTGGGACAGATGAACACTGAAGCTTTCTTT. It codes for CASSLNLLGQMNTEAFF.